This TCR beta chain was captured by sequencing in a study of CD8+ T cells in alopecia areata. The CDR3 runs to 15 residues. CDR1 and CDR2 from the germline V gene are LNHDA and SQIVND (reference sequence). Trimming took 6 bases from V and 2 from J, leaving 17 bases between them. This clone was recorded a few times. Researchers picked out CD4+ and CD8+ T cells from PBMCs by sorting. RNA was isolated and reverse transcribed to cDNA, the sequencing template. Sequenced by immunoSEQ multiplex PCR; TCRdb stores in-frame clones only, minus some. The sample includes 100,000 to 150,000 clones, around 49% seen only once; the top ten take roughly 20%.

Sequenced here: CD8+ T cells sorted from blood, sampled at week 0. The receptor comes from a human donor with alopecia areata. The chain links TRBV19 to TRBJ2-7; a possible D gene is TRBD1 (6 bases). CDR3 sequence: CASRAQGQRTYEQYF. For the CDR3, the DNA is TGTGCCAGTAGGGCCCAAGGACAGAGAACCTACGAGCAGTACTTC.